The rows below give T cell receptor beta chains drawn from one sample of a study of blood T cell repertoires in COVID-19. TCRdb's table, derived via immunoSEQ multiplex PCR, lists solely in-frame clones and lacks some. Found here are roughly 200,000 clones, approximately 81% of them singletons; the top ten hold roughly 8%. The material sequenced was peripheral blood. The source is a woman of 80 years or more with acute or convalescent COVID-19. Both conserved end residues are part of each CDR3. Fields, in order: V gene, clone size, D gene, J gene, CDR3 protein, CDR3 DNA. D genes are given only for firm matches. Part of the rows lack a size; the others show once, few, many or a class for expanded clones.

TRBV30	few	TRBD2	TRBJ2-7	CAWSPQPGTSGTISPLEQYF	TGTGCCTGGAGCCCTCAGCCCGGGACTAGCGGGACGATATCCCCTCTCGAGCAGTACTTC
TRBV16	.	.	TRBJ1-2	CASSQSSRGLWYGYTF	TGTGCCAGCAGCCAATCGTCGCGGGGGCTGTGGTATGGCTACACCTTC
TRBV5-1	few	.	TRBJ1-2	CASSSGTDARMGEGYTF	TGCGCCAGCAGTAGCGGGACGGATGCTCGGATGGGTGAGGGCTACACCTTC
TRBV3-1/TRBV3-2	.	.	TRBJ2-7	CASSQMAGRYEQYF	TGTGCCAGCAGCCAAATGGCGGGACGGTACGAGCAGTACTTC
TRBV5-1	.	TRBD1	TRBJ1-1	CASSRQGGMNTEAFF	TGCGCCAGCAGCCGACAGGGCGGGATGAACACTGAAGCTTTCTTT
TRBV5-1	once	TRBD2	TRBJ2-1	CASSVLTSGRLNEQFF	TGCGCCAGCAGCGTCCTGACTAGCGGGAGGCTCAATGAGCAGTTCTTC
TRBV4-2	.	.	TRBJ1-4	CASSQDYVTGYEKLFF	TGTGCCAGCAGCCAAGATTATGTGACAGGATATGAAAAACTGTTTTTT
TRBV3-1/TRBV3-2	.	TRBD2	TRBJ2-1	CASSQDSSGSYNEQFF	TGTGCCAGCAGCCAAGACTCTAGCGGCTCCTACAATGAGCAGTTCTTC
TRBV15	few	.	TRBJ2-2	CATSRGNREGELFF	TGTGCCACCAGCAGGGGGAACAGGGAAGGGGAGCTGTTTTTT
TRBV5-1	.	TRBD2	TRBJ2-7	CASSLEGLAAYEQYF	TGCGCCAGCAGCTTGGAGGGACTAGCGGCCTACGAGCAGTACTTC
TRBV5-1	.	TRBD1	TRBJ1-2	CASSSSPGQLYGYTF	TGCGCCAGCAGCTCATCTCCGGGACAGCTTTATGGCTACACCTTC
TRBV2	few	.	TRBJ1-6	CASCYTGYNSPLHF	TGTGCCAGTTGCTACACAGGATATAATTCACCCCTCCACTTT